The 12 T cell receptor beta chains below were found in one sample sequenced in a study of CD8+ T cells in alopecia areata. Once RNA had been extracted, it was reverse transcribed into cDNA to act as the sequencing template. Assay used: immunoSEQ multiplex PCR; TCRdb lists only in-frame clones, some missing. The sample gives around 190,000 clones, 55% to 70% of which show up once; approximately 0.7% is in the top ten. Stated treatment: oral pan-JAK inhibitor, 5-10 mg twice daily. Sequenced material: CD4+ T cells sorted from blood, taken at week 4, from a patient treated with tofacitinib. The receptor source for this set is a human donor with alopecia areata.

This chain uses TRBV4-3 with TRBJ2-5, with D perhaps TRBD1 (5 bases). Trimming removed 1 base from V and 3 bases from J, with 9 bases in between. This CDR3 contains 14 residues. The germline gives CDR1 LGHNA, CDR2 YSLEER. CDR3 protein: CASSQGPGKETQYF. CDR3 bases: TGCGCCAGCAGCCAAGGTCCAGGGAAAGAGACCCAGTACTTC.

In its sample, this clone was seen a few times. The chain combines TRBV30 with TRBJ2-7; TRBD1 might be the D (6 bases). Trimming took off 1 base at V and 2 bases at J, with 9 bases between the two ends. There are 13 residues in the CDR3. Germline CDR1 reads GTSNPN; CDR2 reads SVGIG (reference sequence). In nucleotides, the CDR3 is TGTGCCTGGAGTGGGACAGTGACCTACGAGCAGTACTTC. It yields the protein CAWSGTVTYEQYF. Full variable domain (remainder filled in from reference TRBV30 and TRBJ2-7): SQTIHQWPATLVQPVGSPLSLECTVEGTSNPNLYWYRQAAGRGLQLLFYSVGIGQISSEVPQNLSASRPQDRQFILSSKKLLLSDSGFYLCAWSGTVTYEQYFGPGTRLTVT.

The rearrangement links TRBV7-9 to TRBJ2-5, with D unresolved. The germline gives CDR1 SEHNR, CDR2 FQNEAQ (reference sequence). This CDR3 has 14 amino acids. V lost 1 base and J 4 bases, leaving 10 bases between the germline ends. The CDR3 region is CASSLEVVRETQYF. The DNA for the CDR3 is TGTGCCAGCAGCTTAGAAGTGGTTAGAGAGACCCAGTACTTC.

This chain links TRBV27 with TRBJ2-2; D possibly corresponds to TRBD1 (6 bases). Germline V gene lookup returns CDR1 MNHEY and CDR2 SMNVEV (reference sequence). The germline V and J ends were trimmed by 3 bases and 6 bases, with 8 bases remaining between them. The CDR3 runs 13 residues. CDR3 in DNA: TGTGCCAGCAGTTTGCGACAGGCCGGGGAGCTGTTTTTT. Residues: CASSLRQAGELFF.

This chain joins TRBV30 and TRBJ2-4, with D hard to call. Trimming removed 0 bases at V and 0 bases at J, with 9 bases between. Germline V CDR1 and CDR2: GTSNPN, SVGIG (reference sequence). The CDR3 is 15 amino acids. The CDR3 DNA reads TGTGCCTGGAGTGTAGGCCAATTAGCCAAAAACATTCAGTACTTC. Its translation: CAWSVGQLAKNIQYF.

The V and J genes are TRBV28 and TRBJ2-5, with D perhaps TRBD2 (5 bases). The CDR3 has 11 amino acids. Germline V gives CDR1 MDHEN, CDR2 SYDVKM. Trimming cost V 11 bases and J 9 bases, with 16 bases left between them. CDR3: CAVRLASAQYF. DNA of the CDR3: TGTGCCGTACGGCTAGCCTCGGCCCAGTACTTC.

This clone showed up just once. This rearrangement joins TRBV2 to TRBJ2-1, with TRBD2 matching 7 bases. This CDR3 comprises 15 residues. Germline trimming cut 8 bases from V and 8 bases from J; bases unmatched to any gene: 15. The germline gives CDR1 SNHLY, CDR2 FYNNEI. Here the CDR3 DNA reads TGTGCCAGCTCCAGATTGGGAGGGAATTTAGATGAGCAGTTCTTC. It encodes CASSRLGGNLDEQFF.

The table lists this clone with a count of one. For the CDR3, the DNA is TGTGCCAGCAGTGAGAATCAGCCCCAGCATTTT. Protein: CASSENQPQHF. The chain carries TRBV2 and TRBJ1-5; D remains unclear. The CDR3 is made up of 11 amino acids. Germline-derived CDR1 and CDR2 are SNHLY and FYNNEI. V lost 3 bases and J lost 4, with 1 base in between. The entire variable domain, with the rest obtained from reference TRBV2 and TRBJ1-5, is as follows: EPEVTQTPSHQVTQMGQEVILRCVPISNHLYFYWYRQILGQKVEFLVSFYNNEISEKSEIFDDQFSVERPDGSNFTLKIRSTKLEDSAMYFCASSENQPQHFGDGTRLSIL.

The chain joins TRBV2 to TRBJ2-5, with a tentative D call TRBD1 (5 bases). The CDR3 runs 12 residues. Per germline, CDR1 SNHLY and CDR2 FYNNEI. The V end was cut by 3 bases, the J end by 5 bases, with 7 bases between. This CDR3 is CASSDRAETQYF. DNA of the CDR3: TGTGCCAGCAGTGACAGGGCGGAGACCCAGTACTTC.

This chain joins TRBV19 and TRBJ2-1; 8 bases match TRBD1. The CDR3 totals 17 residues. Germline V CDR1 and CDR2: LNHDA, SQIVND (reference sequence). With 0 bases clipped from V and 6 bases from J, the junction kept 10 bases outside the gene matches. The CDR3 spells CASSIDRRTGTTNEQFF. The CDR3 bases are TGTGCCAGTAGTATAGATCGAAGGACAGGGACGACCAATGAGCAGTTCTTC.

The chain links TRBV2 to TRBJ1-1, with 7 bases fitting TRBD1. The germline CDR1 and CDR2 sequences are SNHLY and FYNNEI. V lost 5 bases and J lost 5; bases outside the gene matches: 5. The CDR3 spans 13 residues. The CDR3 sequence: CASSNRGGTEAFF. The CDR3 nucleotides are TGTGCCAGCAGTAACAGGGGTGGAACTGAAGCTTTCTTT.

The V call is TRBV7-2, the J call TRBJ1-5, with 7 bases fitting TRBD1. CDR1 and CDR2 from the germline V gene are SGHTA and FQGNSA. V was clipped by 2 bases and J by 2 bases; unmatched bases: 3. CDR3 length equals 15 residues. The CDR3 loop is CASSLSGTGNQPQHF. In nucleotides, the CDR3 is TGTGCCAGCAGCTTATCTGGGACAGGCAATCAGCCCCAGCATTTT.